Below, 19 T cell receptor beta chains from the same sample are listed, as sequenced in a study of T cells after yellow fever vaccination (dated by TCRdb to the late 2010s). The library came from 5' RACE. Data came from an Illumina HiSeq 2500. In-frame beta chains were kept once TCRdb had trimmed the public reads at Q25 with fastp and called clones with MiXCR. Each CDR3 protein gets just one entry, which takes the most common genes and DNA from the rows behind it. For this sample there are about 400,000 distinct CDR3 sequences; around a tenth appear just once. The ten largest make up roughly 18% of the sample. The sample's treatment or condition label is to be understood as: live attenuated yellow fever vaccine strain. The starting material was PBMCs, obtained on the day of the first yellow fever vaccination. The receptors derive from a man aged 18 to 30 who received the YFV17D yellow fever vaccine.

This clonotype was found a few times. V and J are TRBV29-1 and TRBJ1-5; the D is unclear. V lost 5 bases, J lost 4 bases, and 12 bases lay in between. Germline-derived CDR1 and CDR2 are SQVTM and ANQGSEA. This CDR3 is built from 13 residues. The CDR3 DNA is TGCAGCGTTCAACGCGGCGGAAATCAGCCCCAGCATTTT. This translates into CSVQRGGNQPQHF.

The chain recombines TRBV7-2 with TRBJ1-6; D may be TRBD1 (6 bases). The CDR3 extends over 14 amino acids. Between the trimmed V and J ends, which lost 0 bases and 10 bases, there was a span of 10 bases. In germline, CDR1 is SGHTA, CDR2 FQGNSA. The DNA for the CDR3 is TGTGCCAGCAGCTTAGCACAGGGAAACTCACCCCTCCACTTT. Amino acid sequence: CASSLAQGNSPLHF.

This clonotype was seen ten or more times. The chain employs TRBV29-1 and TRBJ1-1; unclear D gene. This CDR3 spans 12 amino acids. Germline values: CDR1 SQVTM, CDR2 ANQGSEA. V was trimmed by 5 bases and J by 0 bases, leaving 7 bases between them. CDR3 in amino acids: CSVTVMNTEAFF. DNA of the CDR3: TGCAGCGTTACTGTAATGAACACTGAAGCTTTCTTT.

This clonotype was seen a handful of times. In nucleotides, the CDR3 is TGTGCCAGCAGCTCTATTAACACCGGGGAGCTGTTTTTT. Translating gives CASSSINTGELFF. The genes are TRBV7-9 and TRBJ2-2; D gene uncertain. The V end was cut by 4 bases, the J end by 2 bases, with 5 bases between. The CDR3 totals 13 residues. CDR1 and CDR2 from the germline V gene are SEHNR and FQNEAQ (reference sequence).

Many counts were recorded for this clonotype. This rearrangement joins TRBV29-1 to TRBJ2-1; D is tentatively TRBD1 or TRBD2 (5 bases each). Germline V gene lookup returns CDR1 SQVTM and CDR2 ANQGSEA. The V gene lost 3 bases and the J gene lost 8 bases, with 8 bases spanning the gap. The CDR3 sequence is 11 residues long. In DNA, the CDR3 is TGCAGCGTTGAGGGGGAACATGAGCAGTTCTTC. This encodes CSVEGEHEQFF.

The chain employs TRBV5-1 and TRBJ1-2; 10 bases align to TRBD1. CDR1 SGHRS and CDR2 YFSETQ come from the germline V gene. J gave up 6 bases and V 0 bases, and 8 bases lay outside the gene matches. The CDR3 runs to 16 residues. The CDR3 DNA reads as TGCGCCAGCAGCTTGGCCGTCATGACAGGGGGCGATGGCTACACCTTC. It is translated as CASSLAVMTGGDGYTF.

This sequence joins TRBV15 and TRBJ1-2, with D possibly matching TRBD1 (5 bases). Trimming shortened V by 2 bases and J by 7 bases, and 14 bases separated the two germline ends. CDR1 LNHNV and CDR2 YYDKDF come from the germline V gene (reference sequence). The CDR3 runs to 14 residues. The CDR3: CATSRSSTGGGYTF. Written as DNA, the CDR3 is TGTGCCACCAGCAGATCTTCGACCGGGGGTGGCTACACCTTC.

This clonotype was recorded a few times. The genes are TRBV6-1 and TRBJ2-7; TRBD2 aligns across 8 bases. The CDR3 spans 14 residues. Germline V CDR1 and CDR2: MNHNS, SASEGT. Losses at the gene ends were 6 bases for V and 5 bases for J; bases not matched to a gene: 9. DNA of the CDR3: TGTGCCAGCAGCCACCGGGGGGGCAGGGACGAGCAGTACTTC. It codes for CASSHRGGRDEQYF.

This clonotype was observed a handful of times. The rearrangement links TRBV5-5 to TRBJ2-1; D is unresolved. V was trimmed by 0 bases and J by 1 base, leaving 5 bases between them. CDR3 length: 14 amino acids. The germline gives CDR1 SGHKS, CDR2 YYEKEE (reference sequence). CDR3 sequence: CASSLGESYNEQFF. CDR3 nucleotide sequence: TGTGCCAGCAGCTTGGGAGAGTCCTACAATGAGCAGTTCTTC. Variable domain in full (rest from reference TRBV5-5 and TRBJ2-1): DAGVTQSPTHLIKTRGQQVTLRCSPISGHKSVSWYQQVLGQGPQFIFQYYEKEERGRGNFPDRFSARQFPNYSSELNVNALLLGDSALYLCASSLGESYNEQFFGPGTRLTVL.

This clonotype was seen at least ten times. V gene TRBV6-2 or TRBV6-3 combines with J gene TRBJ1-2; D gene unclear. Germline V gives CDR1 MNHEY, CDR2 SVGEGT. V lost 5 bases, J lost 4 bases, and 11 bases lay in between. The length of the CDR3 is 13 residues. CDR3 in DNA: TGTGCCAGCAGTCCCGACGGTGCCTATGGCTACACCTTC. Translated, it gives CASSPDGAYGYTF.

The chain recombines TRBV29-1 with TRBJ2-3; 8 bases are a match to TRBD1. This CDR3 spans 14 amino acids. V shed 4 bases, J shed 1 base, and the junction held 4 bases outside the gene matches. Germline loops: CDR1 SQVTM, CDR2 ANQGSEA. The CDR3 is CSVVSGQGTDTQYF. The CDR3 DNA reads TGCAGCGTTGTGTCGGGACAGGGCACAGATACGCAGTATTTT.

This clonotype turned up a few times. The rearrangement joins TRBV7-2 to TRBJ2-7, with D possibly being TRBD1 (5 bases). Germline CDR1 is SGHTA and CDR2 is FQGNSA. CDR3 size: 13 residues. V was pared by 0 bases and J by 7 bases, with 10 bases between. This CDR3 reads CASSLARHREQYF. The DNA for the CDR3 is TGTGCCAGCAGCTTAGCGCGGCACAGGGAGCAGTACTTC.

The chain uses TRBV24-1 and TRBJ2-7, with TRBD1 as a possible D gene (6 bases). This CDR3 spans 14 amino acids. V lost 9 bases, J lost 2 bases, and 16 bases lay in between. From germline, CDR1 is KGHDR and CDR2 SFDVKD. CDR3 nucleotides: TGTGCCACCCCCCTCCGGGGACACCCCTACGAGCAGTACTTC. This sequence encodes CATPLRGHPYEQYF.

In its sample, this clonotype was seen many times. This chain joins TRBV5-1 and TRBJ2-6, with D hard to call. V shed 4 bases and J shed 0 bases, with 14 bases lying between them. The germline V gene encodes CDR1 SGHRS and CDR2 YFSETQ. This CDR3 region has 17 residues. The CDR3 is CASSPSAVASGANVLTF. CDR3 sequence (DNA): TGCGCCAGCAGCCCCTCCGCAGTAGCCTCTGGGGCCAACGTCCTGACTTTC. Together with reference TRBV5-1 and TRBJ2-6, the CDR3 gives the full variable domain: KAGVTQTPRYLIKTRGQQVTLSCSPISGHRSVSWYQQTPGQGLQFLFEYFSETQRNKGNFPGRFSGRQFSNSRSEMNVSTLELGDSALYLCASSPSAVASGANVLTFGAGSRLTVL.

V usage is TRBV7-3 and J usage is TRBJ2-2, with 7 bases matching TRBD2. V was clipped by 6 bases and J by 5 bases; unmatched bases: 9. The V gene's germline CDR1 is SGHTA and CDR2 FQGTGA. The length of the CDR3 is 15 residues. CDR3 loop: CASSMGLPATGELFF. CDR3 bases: TGTGCCAGCAGTATGGGACTACCCGCGACCGGGGAGCTGTTTTTT. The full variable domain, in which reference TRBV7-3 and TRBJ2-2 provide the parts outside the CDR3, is GAGVSQTPSNKVTEKGKYVELRCDPISGHTALYWYRQSLGQGPEFLIYFQGTGAADDSGLPNDRFFAVRPEGSVSTLKIQRTERGDSAVYLCASSMGLPATGELFFGEGSRLTVL.

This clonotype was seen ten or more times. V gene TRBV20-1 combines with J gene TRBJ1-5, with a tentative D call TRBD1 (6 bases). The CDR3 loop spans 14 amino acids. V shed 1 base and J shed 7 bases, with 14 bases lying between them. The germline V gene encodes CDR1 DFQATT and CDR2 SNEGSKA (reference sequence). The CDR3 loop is CSARVVAGDQPQHF. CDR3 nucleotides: TGCAGTGCTAGAGTGGTTGCAGGGGACCAGCCCCAGCATTTT.

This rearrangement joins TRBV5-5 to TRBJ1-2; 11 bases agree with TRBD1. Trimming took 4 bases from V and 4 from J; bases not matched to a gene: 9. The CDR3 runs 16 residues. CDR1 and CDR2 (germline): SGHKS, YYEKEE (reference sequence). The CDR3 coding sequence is TGTGCCAGCAGCCGCGACGCAGGACAGGGGGCCTATGGCTACACCTTC. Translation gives CASSRDAGQGAYGYTF.

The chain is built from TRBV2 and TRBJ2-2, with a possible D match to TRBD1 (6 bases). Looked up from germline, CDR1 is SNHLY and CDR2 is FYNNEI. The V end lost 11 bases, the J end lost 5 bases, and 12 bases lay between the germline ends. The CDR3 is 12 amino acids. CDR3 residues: CAAQGKTGELFF. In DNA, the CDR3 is TGTGCCGCTCAGGGGAAAACCGGGGAGCTGTTTTTT.

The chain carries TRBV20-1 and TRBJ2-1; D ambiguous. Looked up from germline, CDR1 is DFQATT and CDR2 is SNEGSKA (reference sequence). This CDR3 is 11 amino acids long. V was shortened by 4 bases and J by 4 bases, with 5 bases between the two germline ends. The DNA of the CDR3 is TGCAGTGCTACTCAATACAATGAGCAGTTCTTC. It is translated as CSATQYNEQFF.